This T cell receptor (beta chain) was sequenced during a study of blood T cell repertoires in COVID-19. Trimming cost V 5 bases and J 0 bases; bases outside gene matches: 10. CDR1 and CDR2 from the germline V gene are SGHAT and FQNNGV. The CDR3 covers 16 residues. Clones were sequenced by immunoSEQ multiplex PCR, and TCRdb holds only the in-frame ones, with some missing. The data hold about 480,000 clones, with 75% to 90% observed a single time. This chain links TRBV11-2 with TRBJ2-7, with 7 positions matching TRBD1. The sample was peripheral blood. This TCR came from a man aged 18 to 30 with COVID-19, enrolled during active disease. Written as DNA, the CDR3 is TGTGCCAGCAGCGCACGACAGGGTGGAGGCTCCTACGAGCAGTACTTC. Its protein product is CASSARQGGGSYEQYF.